Following are 30 T cell receptor beta chains from one sample sequenced in a study of T cells in women clearing cervical HPV infection. The data were produced by immunoSEQ multiplex PCR, yet TCRdb's version contains in-frame clones alone and is incomplete. Here the sample table reports around 16,000 clones. Sequenced material: blood buffy coat. Receptors were obtained from a woman between 18 and 69 years old with a cervical HPV16 infection that either progressed to CIN3+ or cleared (not recorded which).

With respect to this clone: The CDR3 is cut off 3 residues early in the read; its end comes from the germline J gene. The chain couples TRBV5-1 to TRBJ2-7; 12 positions match TRBD2. CDR3 size: 14 residues. Trimming at V came to 6 bases and at J to 4 bases, leaving 5 bases not matched to a gene. CDR1 SGHRS and CDR2 YFSETQ come from the germline V gene. The sequenced CDR3 bases are TGCGCCAGCACCCAAGGGACTAGCGGGTACGAG. It encodes CASTQGTSGYE. The complete CDR3 reads CASTQGTSGYEQYF.

Worth noting for this clone: The read terminates 3 residues ahead of where the CDR3 ends, so the germline J gene completes it. The chain carries TRBV9 and TRBJ2-3; 9 positions match TRBD2. This CDR3 spans 15 amino acids. From germline, CDR1 is SGDLS and CDR2 YYNGEE. After removal of 7 bases from V and 1 base from J, the junction contained 7 bases not matched to a gene. The part of the CDR3 DNA that was read is TGTGCCAGCGGGGCTAGCGGGGACCGCACAGATACG. It specifies CASGASGDRTDT. The whole CDR3 sequence reads CASGASGDRTDTQYF.

A note on this clone: The read comes to an end 3 residues before the CDR3 does, leaving the germline J gene to fill in the end. The rearrangement uses TRBV25-1 and TRBJ2-5; 7 bases are a match to TRBD1. The CDR3 length is 15 residues. Germline trimming cut 8 bases from V and 4 bases from J; bases unmatched to any gene: 13. CDR1 and CDR2 (germline): MGHDK, SYGVNS. Partial CDR3 DNA: TGTGCCAGCCTTAACCAATACAGGGGCGGAGAGACC. This translates into CASLNQYRGGET. The entire CDR3 reads CASLNQYRGGETQYF.

On this clone: The sequenced fragment ends 3 residues before the CDR3 boundary, so the rest is inferred from the germline J gene. The V and J genes are TRBV7-2 and TRBJ2-2; D possibly corresponds to TRBD1 (5 bases). This CDR3 has 15 amino acids. Trimming took 2 bases from V and 4 from J, leaving 11 bases between them. Germline V gene data show CDR1 as SGHTA and CDR2 as FQGNSA. CDR3 region: CASSLQGSGTGELFF. Incomplete CDR3 DNA: TGTGCCAGCAGCTTACAGGGATCGGGCACCGGGGAG.

A note on this clone: The read gets to within 3 residues of the CDR3 end, and the germline J gene fills in the rest. J is TRBJ1-5 and V is TRBV20-1; a possible D gene is TRBD1 (6 bases). V lost 8 bases to trimming and J lost 7 bases, with 15 bases between them. The CDR3 is 12 amino acids. CDR1 and CDR2 (germline): DFQATT, SNEGSKA (reference sequence). Partial CDR3 DNA: TGCAGTATGAACAGGGAAAGGCAGCCC. It specifies CSMNRERQP. The complete CDR3 protein is CSMNRERQPQHF.

About this clone itself: The CDR3 goes on 3 residues after the read ends, and that part is filled in from the germline J gene. The chain employs TRBV20-1 and TRBJ2-1; a possible D gene is TRBD1 (5 bases). The germline V gene encodes CDR1 DFQATT and CDR2 SNEGSKA (reference sequence). The V end lost 0 bases, the J end lost 3 bases, and 18 bases lay between the germline ends. The length of the CDR3 is 17 residues. The CDR3 here is CSARDDSGRANYNEQFF. The CDR3 DNA, read in part, is TGCAGTGCTAGAGATGATTCGGGCAGGGCGAACTACAATGAG.

Worth noting for this clone: The read ends 3 residues before the CDR3 terminus; that terminus is restored from the germline J gene. The rearrangement uses TRBV5-1 and TRBJ1-3, with D perhaps TRBD1 (5 bases). This CDR3 spans 15 amino acids. Trimming removed 0 bases from V and 4 bases from J, with 11 bases in between. Per the germline V gene, CDR1 is SGHRS and CDR2 is YFSETQ. The CDR3 spells CASSLEGRSGNTIYF. Partial CDR3 DNA: TGCGCCAGCAGCTTGGAGGGGAGGTCCGGAAACACC.

Details on this clone: The read gets to within 3 residues of the CDR3 end, and the germline J gene fills in the rest. The V and J genes are TRBV5-4 and TRBJ1-1; perhaps TRBD1 as D (5 bases). Trimming cost V 1 base and J 7 bases, with 11 bases left between them. Germline lookup yields CDR1 SGHNT and CDR2 YYREEE (reference sequence). The CDR3 consists of 13 residues. The DNA read from the CDR3 is TGTGCCAGCAGCTTGCCGGGGGGGGTTGAA. Translated: CASSLPGGVE. The whole CDR3 region reads CASSLPGGVEAFF.

Turning to this clone: The sequenced fragment ends 3 residues before the CDR3 boundary, so the rest is inferred from the germline J gene. This rearrangement joins TRBV20-1 to TRBJ1-1; TRBD1 might be the D (6 bases). V lost 2 bases to trimming and J lost 0 bases, with 13 bases between them. This CDR3 region has 15 residues. The germline gives CDR1 DFQATT, CDR2 SNEGSKA (reference sequence). The DNA read from the CDR3 is TGCAGTGCTAGATCACCGGGACAAGTGAACACTGAA. As protein: CSARSPGQVNTE. The entire CDR3 reads CSARSPGQVNTEAFF.

Turning to this clone: The read stops 3 residues short of the end of the CDR3; the missing end is completed from the germline J gene. V usage is TRBV20-1 and J usage is TRBJ1-1, with D possibly being TRBD1 (5 bases). The length of the CDR3 is 12 residues. Germline-derived CDR1 and CDR2 are DFQATT and SNEGSKA (reference sequence). With 3 bases removed from V and 1 base from J, the gap between germline ends came to 6 bases. This CDR3 reads CSARTANTEAFF. The sequenced part of the CDR3 DNA is TGCAGTGCTAGGACAGCGAACACTGAA.

Of note for this clone: At one end the junction does not follow the germline gene, possibly because of a read error. The read comes to an end 3 residues before the CDR3 does, leaving the germline J gene to fill in the end. The chain links TRBV4-2 to TRBJ2-7; possibly TRBD1 for D (6 bases). Germline CDR1 is LGHNA and CDR2 is YNFKEQ. The CDR3 is made up of 15 amino acids. The CDR3 region is CASSQGKGGSYEQYF. The DNA read from the CDR3 is TGCGCCAGCAGCCAAGGGAAAGGGGGCTCCTACGAG.

Details on this clone: From the germline J gene comes the end of the CDR3, since the read stops 3 residues before it. This sequence joins TRBV19 and TRBJ2-1; 11 positions agree with TRBD2. V lost 5 bases, J lost 4 bases, and 7 bases stayed unmatched. CDR1 is LNHDA and CDR2 is SQIVND in the germline V gene (reference sequence). CDR3 length: 16 residues. The sequenced part of the CDR3 DNA is TGTGCCAGTAGTTTGCGCACTAGCGGGGGATACAATGAG. Protein: CASSLRTSGGYNE. The whole CDR3 sequence reads CASSLRTSGGYNEQFF.

Incomplete CDR3 DNA: TGCAGTGCTAGAGTCAGCGGGAGCTCCTACAATGAG. Encoded protein: CSARVSGSSYNE. From start to end, the CDR3 is CSARVSGSSYNEQFF. This sequence joins TRBV20-1 and TRBJ2-1; TRBD2 matches 8 bases. The read gets to within 3 residues of the CDR3 end, and the germline J gene fills in the rest. J was trimmed by 0 bases and V by 1 base; bases with no gene match: 2. The germline V gene encodes CDR1 DFQATT and CDR2 SNEGSKA (reference sequence). The CDR3 consists of 15 residues.

Concerning this clone: The read stops 3 residues short of the end of the CDR3; the missing end is completed from the germline J gene. V usage is TRBV5-1 and J usage is TRBJ1-1; the D is unclear. The CDR3 extends over 14 amino acids. Per germline, CDR1 SGHRS and CDR2 YFSETQ. V was cut by 0 bases and J by 4 bases, with 10 bases left in between. The CDR3 spells CASSLDGEPTEAFF. Partial CDR3 DNA: TGCGCCAGCAGCTTGGACGGGGAACCCACTGAA.

The DNA read from the CDR3 is TGCAGTGCTAGAGATCTAGCGGGGGGCCTCACCGGGGAG. Its translation is CSARDLAGGLTGE. In full, the CDR3 reads CSARDLAGGLTGELFF. The chain uses TRBV20-1 and TRBJ2-2; 11 nucleotides agree with TRBD2. The read comes to an end 3 residues before the CDR3 does, leaving the germline J gene to fill in the end. Trimming cost V 0 bases and J 4 bases; bases outside gene matches: 4. The CDR3 contains 16 residues. Per germline, CDR1 DFQATT and CDR2 SNEGSKA (reference sequence).

To note about this clone: The read gets to within 3 residues of the CDR3 end, and the germline J gene fills in the rest. V gene TRBV5-1 combines with J gene TRBJ1-5; D is perhaps TRBD1 (5 bases). CDR1 and CDR2 from the germline V gene are SGHRS and YFSETQ. V was shortened by 5 bases and J by 0 bases, with 12 bases between the two germline ends. The CDR3 loop spans 15 amino acids. The CDR3 region is CASRVDSYSNQPQHF. CDR3 bases read: TGCGCCAGCAGGGTCGACAGTTATAGCAATCAGCCC.

The covered CDR3 bases are TGCGCCAGCAGCCCACTAGGTGCCGGGGAG. Translated, it gives CASSPLGAGE. The CDR3 in its entirety is CASSPLGAGELFF. J is TRBJ2-2 and V is TRBV5-1; maybe TRBD2 (5 bases). The observed sequence ends 3 residues before the CDR3 terminus, with the missing tail filled in from the germline J gene. This CDR3 contains 13 residues. Germline V CDR1 and CDR2: SGHRS, YFSETQ. V gave up 4 bases and J gave up 6 bases, with 10 bases separating them.

As regards this clone: The read halts 3 residues ahead of the CDR3 end, with the missing end drawn from the germline J gene. The V call is TRBV5-6, the J call TRBJ1-2; 7 nucleotides line up with TRBD1. Germline CDR1 SGHDT, CDR2 YYEEEE. CDR3 length equals 14 residues. The V and J ends lost 4 bases and 4 bases, in that order; junction bases with no gene match: 7. This chain's CDR3 is CASSTGAKSYGYTF. CDR3 DNA, as far as it was read: TGTGCCAGCAGCACAGGGGCGAAGAGCTATGGC.

About this clone itself: The CDR3 end falls 3 residues outside the read, so it is completed with the germline J gene. The rearrangement joins TRBV11-2 to TRBJ2-1; a weak D match, TRBD1 (6 bases). Germline lookup yields CDR1 SGHAT and CDR2 FQNNGV. V was trimmed by 5 bases and J by 7 bases, leaving 12 bases between them. This CDR3 comprises 13 residues. The CDR3 region is CASSPDRLNEQFF. CDR3 DNA, as far as it was read: TGTGCCAGCAGCCCGGACAGACTTAATGAG.

This clone is identified as medium-sized from frequency. The read falls 3 residues short of the CDR3 end, and the missing part is taken from the germline J gene. J is TRBJ2-4 and V is TRBV29-1; 7 bases are a match to TRBD2. The CDR3 spans 13 residues. Germline CDR1 and CDR2: SQVTM and ANQGSEA. The CDR3 DNA, read in part, is TGCAGCGCCGGTACCGACCTGGGGGGGGAT. This gives the protein CSAGTDLGGD. The entire CDR3 reads CSAGTDLGGDQYF.

CDR3 DNA, as far as it was read: TGTGCCAGCAGCTTGGATCGGGGGAAGAATGAAAAA. Translating gives CASSLDRGKNEK. The full CDR3 protein reads CASSLDRGKNEKLFF. This chain joins TRBV7-9 and TRBJ1-4; tentatively, D is TRBD1 (5 bases). The read comes to an end 3 residues before the CDR3 does, leaving the germline J gene to fill in the end. V lost 3 bases to trimming and J lost 5 bases, with 13 bases between them. From germline, CDR1 is SEHNR and CDR2 FQNEAQ (reference sequence). This CDR3 has 15 amino acids.

On this clone itself: Read coverage stops 3 residues before the CDR3 terminus; the germline J gene supplies the remainder. V gene TRBV14 combines with J gene TRBJ1-1, with a weak D call TRBD1 (5 bases). The CDR3 is made up of 12 amino acids. From germline, CDR1 is SGHDN and CDR2 FVKESK. The CDR3 loop is CASSQGGRSAFF. CDR3 DNA, as far as it was read: TGTGCCAGCAGCCAAGGGGGCAGGTCG.

With regard to this clone: The read terminates 3 residues before the CDR3 end, so the remaining end is supplied by the germline J gene. V usage is TRBV7-7 and J usage is TRBJ2-3; TRBD1 matches at 7 bases. CDR1 is SSHAT, CDR2 FNYEAQ, per germline (reference sequence). The CDR3 consists of 15 residues. With V trimmed by 1 base and J by 4 bases, 5 bases remained unmatched. The part of the CDR3 DNA that was read is TGTGCCAGCAGCTTAGGACAGGGCGGGCCAGATACG. This translates into CASSLGQGGPDT. Given in full, the CDR3 is CASSLGQGGPDTQYF.

About this clone: Read coverage stops 3 residues before the CDR3 terminus; the germline J gene supplies the remainder. The V and J genes are TRBV28 and TRBJ1-6; D perhaps matches TRBD1 (6 bases). CDR3 size: 15 residues. V was clipped by 6 bases and J by 3 bases, with 12 bases between them. Germline CDR1 MDHEN, CDR2 SYDVKM. Partial CDR3 DNA: TGTGCCAGCAGCACGGGGACACACTATAATTCACCC. Its translation: CASSTGTHYNSP. The entire CDR3 protein is CASSTGTHYNSPLHF. Filled out from reference TRBV28 and TRBJ1-6, the complete variable domain reads DVKVTQSSRYLVKRTGEKVFLECVQDMDHENMFWYRQDPGLGLRLIYFSYDVKMKEKGDIPEGYSVSREKKERFSLILESASTNQTSMYLCASSTGTHYNSPLHFGNGTRLTVT.

For this clone: Coverage ceases 3 residues before the CDR3 finishes, and the germline J gene fills in the end. The chain has TRBV28 and TRBJ2-7; D is possibly TRBD1 (6 bases). Trimming stripped 3 bases from V and 4 bases from J, with 19 bases between. Germline V gene lookup returns CDR1 MDHEN and CDR2 SYDVKM. The CDR3 sequence is 16 residues long. The CDR3 sequence: CASSFGYGQNQYEQYF. CDR3 DNA, as far as it was read: TGTGCCAGCAGTTTTGGGTATGGACAGAACCAATACGAG.

This clone shows up as large by frequency. The read ends 3 residues early relative to the CDR3; the germline J gene fills the gap. The same CDR3 can be traced to other DNA sequences in this sample. The chain has TRBV5-1 and TRBJ2-3; 7 bases are shared with TRBD2. Germline V CDR1 and CDR2: SGHRS, YFSETQ. The CDR3 contains 14 residues. The V segment lost 2 bases and the J segment 2 bases; nucleotides outside the gene matches: 2. CDR3 amino acids: CASSFERDTDTQYF. The sequenced part of the CDR3 DNA is TGCGCCAGCAGCTTTGAGCGGGACACAGATACG.

Concerning this clone: The CDR3 extends 3 residues past the end of the read, so its final part is completed from the germline J gene. The chain carries TRBV28 and TRBJ1-2; possibly TRBD1 for D (5 bases). This CDR3 comprises 14 residues. V lost 3 bases and J 2 bases, leaving 10 bases between the germline ends. The germline V gene encodes CDR1 MDHEN and CDR2 SYDVKM. This CDR3 is CASSFQGANYGYTF. CDR3 DNA, as far as it was read: TGTGCCAGCAGTTTTCAGGGAGCGAACTATGGC.

Note on this clone: Sequencing ends 3 residues short of the CDR3 end; the germline J gene provides the rest. The V and J genes are TRBV11-2 and TRBJ1-2, with D perhaps matching TRBD1 (5 bases). Trimming removed 1 base at V and 2 bases at J, with 11 bases between. Germline V lookup: CDR1 SGHAT, CDR2 FQNNGV. The CDR3 extends over 15 amino acids. The part of the CDR3 DNA that was read is TGTGCCAGCAGCTTAGGGCAGGGAGGGAACTATGGC. This codes for CASSLGQGGNYG. The whole CDR3 protein reads CASSLGQGGNYGYTF.

As to this clone: The read halts 3 residues ahead of the CDR3 end, with the missing end drawn from the germline J gene. This chain joins TRBV11-2 and TRBJ1-1; unclear D gene. CDR3 length: 15 residues. With 3 bases removed from V and 0 bases from J, the gap between germline ends came to 11 bases. Germline CDR1 SGHAT, CDR2 FQNNGV. CDR3 DNA (partial): TGTGCCAGCAGCTTCCTCCCCGGTTTGAACACTGAA. It yields the protein CASSFLPGLNTE. The full-length CDR3 reads as CASSFLPGLNTEAFF. Complete variable domain (other parts from reference TRBV11-2 and TRBJ1-1): EAGVAQSPRYKIIEKRQSVAFWCNPISGHATLYWYQQILGQGPKLLIQFQNNGVVDDSQLPKDRFSAERLKGVDSTLKIQPAKLEDSAVYLCASSFLPGLNTEAFFGQGTRLTVV.

For this clone: The CDR3 is cut off 3 residues early in the read; its end comes from the germline J gene. The chain joins TRBV7-6 to TRBJ2-2, with D possibly matching TRBD1 (5 bases). There are 18 residues in the CDR3. V lost 0 bases and J lost 3, with 17 bases in between. CDR1 is SGHVS and CDR2 is FNYEAQ in the germline V gene. CDR3 DNA (partial): TGTGCCAGCAGCTTAGCGCATGGGCCCAAAGGGGACACCGGGGAG. It specifies CASSLAHGPKGDTGE. The entire CDR3 protein is CASSLAHGPKGDTGELFF.